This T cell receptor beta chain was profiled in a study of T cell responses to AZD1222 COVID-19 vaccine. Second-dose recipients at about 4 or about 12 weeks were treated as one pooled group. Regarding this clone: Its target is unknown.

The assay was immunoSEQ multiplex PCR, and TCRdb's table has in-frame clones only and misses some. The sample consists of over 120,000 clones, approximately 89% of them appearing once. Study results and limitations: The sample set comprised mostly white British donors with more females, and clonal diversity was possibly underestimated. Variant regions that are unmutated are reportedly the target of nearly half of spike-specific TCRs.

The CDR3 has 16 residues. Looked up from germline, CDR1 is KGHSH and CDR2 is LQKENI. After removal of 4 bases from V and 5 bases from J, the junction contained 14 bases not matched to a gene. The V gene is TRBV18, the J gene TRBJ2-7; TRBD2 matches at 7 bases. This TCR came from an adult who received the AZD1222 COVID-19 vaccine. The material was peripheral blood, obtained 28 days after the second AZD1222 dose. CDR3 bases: TGTGCCAGCTCACGATCACTAGGCGGGAGATCTCACGAGCAGTACTTC. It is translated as CASSRSLGGRSHEQYF.